The entry below gives a single T cell receptor (beta chain) sequence along with its context. V lost 5 bases to trimming and J lost 1 base, with 14 bases between them. The CDR3 runs 15 residues. Germline V gene data show CDR1 as SNHLY and CDR2 as FYNNEI. Enrolment of Seattle patients took place during active infection, and they were followed longitudinally. This sample is drawn from a study of blood T cell repertoires in COVID-19. Overall study context: The study drew acute and convalescent COVID-19 samples from the United States, Italy and Spain.

The authors' processing: Estimation of nucleated cell counts relied on the amplification of reference gene primers. Profiling relied on immunoSEQ multiplex PCR, and the TCRdb table lists in-frame clones only, not all of them. V, J and clone size are those of that table, while D and trimming were read from the DNA. The sample records approximately 70,000 clones, roughly 91% being singletons. The chain recombines TRBV2 with TRBJ1-1, with D tentatively TRBD1 (5 bases). Sequencing was done on a sample of peripheral blood. The TCR sequence derives from a man aged 40-49 years with COVID-19, enrolled during active disease. CDR3 sequence: CASSQMEGRNTEAFF. The CDR3 region has the DNA TGTGCCAGCAGTCAAATGGAGGGGCGGAACACTGAAGCTTTCTTT.